The clone carrying this T cell receptor beta chain showed up just a few times. Its antigen is not known. The sample comes from a study of T-cell memory formation after mild COVID-19. Overall study: Largely, the TCR clusters proved donor specific.

The study, taken as a whole, reports: Contracting CD4+ clones were located mainly in CM and EM, and CD8+ clones in EMRA. CD4+ bias marked clones expanding day 15 to 37, unlike balanced contracting clones.

TCRdb recomputed calls from the 5' RACE reads with MiXCR, one row per CDR3 protein. The sample has some 48,000 distinct CDR3 sequences, approximately 12% seen once; the top ten hold more than 20%. The sample was PBMCs or a T cell subset sorted from them (not recorded which). The sequence came from a man between 18 and 35 years old who had mild COVID-19 (a few samples of this study predate the infection). Cell type and time point are not known.

The CDR3 region is CSAPTLVTQYF. CDR3 DNA: TGCAGTGCTCCGACCTTGGTGACCCAGTACTTC. This chain links TRBV20-1 with TRBJ2-5, with D uncertain. Trimming stripped 5 bases from V and 7 bases from J, with 11 bases between. Germline V gene data show CDR1 as DFQATT and CDR2 as SNEGSKA (reference sequence). The CDR3 is made up of 11 amino acids.